A selection of T cell receptor beta chains follows, all from one sample in a study of T cell responses to AZD1222 COVID-19 vaccine. TCRdb's table, derived via immunoSEQ multiplex PCR, lists solely in-frame clones and lacks some. The table shows under 150,000 clones, with roughly 89% occurring only once. Material: peripheral blood, obtained on day 0 of AZD1222 vaccination. Receptors were obtained from an adult in good health. CDR3s include the opening cysteine and the closing phenylalanine or tryptophan. The D gene is left open where the match is weak. Size is omitted from some rows. Given values are once, few, many or a class for expanded clones.

j_call: TRBJ1-1; v_call: TRBV2; d_call: -; clone_size: once; cdr3_nt: TGTGCCAGCAGTGAAACCGCCAGGGTGGCTTTCTTT; cdr3_aa: CASSETARVAFF
j_call: TRBJ2-3; v_call: TRBV11-1; d_call: -; clone_size: once; cdr3_nt: TGTGCCAGCAGCTTTTTGGGGGGCGGAGATACGCAGTATTTT; cdr3_aa: CASSFLGGGDTQYF
j_call: TRBJ1-1; v_call: TRBV3-1/TRBV3-2; d_call: TRBD1; clone_size: -; cdr3_nt: TGTGCCAGCAGCCAAACGGGACAGTCCACTGAAGCTTTCTTT; cdr3_aa: CASSQTGQSTEAFF
j_call: TRBJ2-5; v_call: TRBV4-3; d_call: TRBD2; clone_size: -; cdr3_nt: TGCGCCAGCAGCCCGGGACTAGCGGGCCAAGAGACCCAGTACTTC; cdr3_aa: CASSPGLAGQETQYF
j_call: TRBJ2-5; v_call: TRBV9; d_call: -; clone_size: once; cdr3_nt: TGTGCCAGCAGCGTAGGGGCAGGGAAGGAGACCCAGTACTTC; cdr3_aa: CASSVGAGKETQYF
j_call: TRBJ2-4; v_call: TRBV5-4; d_call: TRBD2; clone_size: once; cdr3_nt: TGTGCCAGCAGCTTAGGCGGGAGAGAGTACATTCAGTACTTC; cdr3_aa: CASSLGGREYIQYF
j_call: TRBJ2-2; v_call: TRBV14; d_call: -; clone_size: -; cdr3_nt: TGTGCCAGCAGCCAAACCGGGGCCAACACCGGGGAGCTGTTTTTT; cdr3_aa: CASSQTGANTGELFF
j_call: TRBJ2-2; v_call: TRBV4-2; d_call: -; clone_size: -; cdr3_nt: TGTGCCAGCAGCCAACCCATAACTAGGGGGGCGACCGGGGAGCTGTTTTTT; cdr3_aa: CASSQPITRGATGELFF
j_call: TRBJ1-1; v_call: TRBV3-1/TRBV3-2; d_call: -; clone_size: -; cdr3_nt: TGTGCCAGCAGCCAAGGTCCGGGTTTCACTGAAGCTTTCTTT; cdr3_aa: CASSQGPGFTEAFF
j_call: TRBJ1-5; v_call: TRBV6-5; d_call: -; clone_size: few; cdr3_nt: TGTGCCAGCAGTTACGGCCCGAGTCGTGACAATCAGCCCCAGCATTTT; cdr3_aa: CASSYGPSRDNQPQHF
j_call: TRBJ1-1; v_call: TRBV5-1; d_call: -; clone_size: few; cdr3_nt: TGCGCCAGCAGCTTGGAGGGTTACGCTGAAGCTTTCTTT; cdr3_aa: CASSLEGYAEAFF
j_call: TRBJ2-6; v_call: TRBV21-1; d_call: -; clone_size: -; cdr3_nt: TGTGCCAGCAGCAAAGGAGGGAGCTCTGGGGCCAACGTCCTGACTTTC; cdr3_aa: CASSKGGSSGANVLTF
j_call: TRBJ2-1; v_call: TRBV29-1; d_call: -; clone_size: -; cdr3_nt: TGCAGCGAGGAGAGCTCCTACAATGAGCAGTTCTTC; cdr3_aa: CSEESSYNEQFF
j_call: TRBJ2-3; v_call: TRBV7-2; d_call: TRBD2; clone_size: -; cdr3_nt: TGTGCCAGCAGCTTAGCGACTAGCCCTCGAGATACGCAGTATTTT; cdr3_aa: CASSLATSPRDTQYF
j_call: TRBJ2-1; v_call: TRBV7-2; d_call: -; clone_size: -; cdr3_nt: TGTGCCAGCAGCTCCCGGGTTAATGAGTTCTTC; cdr3_aa: CASSSRVNEFF
j_call: TRBJ2-3; v_call: TRBV4-2; d_call: -; clone_size: -; cdr3_nt: TGTGCCAGCAGCCAAGATCTCGAACAAGGCACAGATACGCAGTATTTT; cdr3_aa: CASSQDLEQGTDTQYF
j_call: TRBJ2-3; v_call: TRBV4-3; d_call: -; clone_size: -; cdr3_nt: TGCGCCAGCAGCCTCCAGGGGTATCCTACAGATACGCAGTATTTT; cdr3_aa: CASSLQGYPTDTQYF
j_call: TRBJ1-1; v_call: TRBV9; d_call: -; clone_size: -; cdr3_nt: TGTGCCAGCAGCGTAGACCATTTATCCCGGACCGGGCCTTTCTTT; cdr3_aa: CASSVDHLSRTGPFF
j_call: TRBJ1-1; v_call: TRBV27; d_call: -; clone_size: once; cdr3_nt: TGTGCCAGCAGTTTCAGGGGAGGTGCCACTGAAGCTTTCTTT; cdr3_aa: CASSFRGGATEAFF
j_call: TRBJ1-3; v_call: TRBV6-1; d_call: -; clone_size: -; cdr3_nt: TGTGCCAGCAGGGACTCGGGCCTGGGAAACACCATATATTTT; cdr3_aa: CASRDSGLGNTIYF
j_call: TRBJ2-5; v_call: TRBV7-2; d_call: -; clone_size: -; cdr3_nt: TGTGCCAGCAGCTTAGGGGGCGGAGAGACCCAGTACTTC; cdr3_aa: CASSLGGGETQYF
j_call: TRBJ1-1; v_call: TRBV4-3; d_call: -; clone_size: -; cdr3_nt: TGCGCCAGCAGCCAAGATACTAGCCAGGGCCTCTTGGGGGCTTTCTTT; cdr3_aa: CASSQDTSQGLLGAFF
j_call: TRBJ2-3; v_call: TRBV7-3; d_call: -; clone_size: -; cdr3_nt: TGTGCCAGCAGCCCGGACCCTGGCACAGATACGCAGTATTTT; cdr3_aa: CASSPDPGTDTQYF
j_call: TRBJ2-3; v_call: TRBV3-1/TRBV3-2; d_call: TRBD2; clone_size: -; cdr3_nt: TGTGCCAGCAGCCAAGATCGGGTAGCGGGAGGTGAGGTAGATACGCAGTATTTT; cdr3_aa: CASSQDRVAGGEVDTQYF
j_call: TRBJ1-5; v_call: TRBV24-1; d_call: TRBD1; clone_size: once; cdr3_nt: TGTGCCACCAGTGGTGGACAGGGGGTTCCTGGCAATCAGCCCCAGCATTTT; cdr3_aa: CATSGGQGVPGNQPQHF
j_call: TRBJ2-3; v_call: TRBV9; d_call: TRBD1; clone_size: -; cdr3_nt: TGTGCCAGCAGCCCGAGACTGGGACAGGGGTCAGATACGCAGTATTTT; cdr3_aa: CASSPRLGQGSDTQYF
j_call: TRBJ2-1; v_call: TRBV4-3; d_call: -; clone_size: -; cdr3_nt: TGCGCCAGCAGCCAAGAGCTCACAGGGTACAATGAGCAGTTCTTC; cdr3_aa: CASSQELTGYNEQFF
j_call: TRBJ2-2; v_call: TRBV24-1; d_call: -; clone_size: -; cdr3_nt: TGTGCCACCAGTGATGGAACGGGAGAGGCCGGGGAGCTGTTTTTT; cdr3_aa: CATSDGTGEAGELFF
j_call: TRBJ1-2; v_call: TRBV29-1; d_call: TRBD1; clone_size: -; cdr3_nt: TGCAGCGTGCGACAGGGGGCGGACTATGGCTACACCTTC; cdr3_aa: CSVRQGADYGYTF
j_call: TRBJ1-6; v_call: TRBV12-3/TRBV12-4; d_call: -; clone_size: -; cdr3_nt: TGTGCCACCTCCCCCGAACCTAATTCACCCCTCCACTTT; cdr3_aa: CATSPEPNSPLHF
j_call: TRBJ1-2; v_call: TRBV3-1/TRBV3-2; d_call: -; clone_size: -; cdr3_nt: TGTGCCAGCAGCCAAGTTGAGGGGTACGGCTACACCTTC; cdr3_aa: CASSQVEGYGYTF
j_call: TRBJ1-1; v_call: TRBV5-1; d_call: -; clone_size: -; cdr3_nt: TGCGCCAGCACCCGGGGGGGCGCGGACACTGAAGCTTTCTTT; cdr3_aa: CASTRGGADTEAFF
j_call: TRBJ1-2; v_call: TRBV5-1; d_call: -; clone_size: once; cdr3_nt: TGCGCCAGCAGCTTGGGGCTACACCCAGCTAACTATGGCTACACCTTC; cdr3_aa: CASSLGLHPANYGYTF
j_call: TRBJ1-3; v_call: TRBV11-3; d_call: TRBD1; clone_size: -; cdr3_nt: TGTGCCAGCAGCTTGGGACAGGGGGGATCTGGAAACACCATATATTTT; cdr3_aa: CASSLGQGGSGNTIYF
j_call: TRBJ2-3; v_call: TRBV5-1; d_call: -; clone_size: -; cdr3_nt: TGCGCCAGCAGCCCGGACAGACCCACAGATACGCAGTATTTT; cdr3_aa: CASSPDRPTDTQYF
j_call: TRBJ2-7; v_call: TRBV7-9; d_call: -; clone_size: -; cdr3_nt: TGTGCCAGCAGCCCCGCAGGTCGACAAGACGAGCAGTACTTC; cdr3_aa: CASSPAGRQDEQYF
j_call: TRBJ1-5; v_call: TRBV12-3/TRBV12-4; d_call: -; clone_size: -; cdr3_nt: TGTGCCAGCAGTCAAGGGGAGGGGCAGCCCCAGCATTTT; cdr3_aa: CASSQGEGQPQHF
j_call: TRBJ1-2; v_call: TRBV7-8; d_call: -; clone_size: -; cdr3_nt: TGTGCCAGCAGCTTAGTTTTGTCAGGGAGTCCCCGTGGCTACACCTTC; cdr3_aa: CASSLVLSGSPRGYTF
j_call: TRBJ2-3; v_call: TRBV5-8; d_call: TRBD2; clone_size: once; cdr3_nt: TGTGCCAGCAGCAGGAGACTAGCGGGAGAGGGCACAGATACGCAGTATTTT; cdr3_aa: CASSRRLAGEGTDTQYF
j_call: TRBJ1-5; v_call: TRBV2; d_call: -; clone_size: -; cdr3_nt: TGTGCCAGCAGCGGACAGAGATATAGCAATCAGCCCCAGCATTTT; cdr3_aa: CASSGQRYSNQPQHF